This T cell receptor beta chain was obtained from a study of radiotherapy plus CTLA-4 blockade in lung cancer (dated by TCRdb to the late 2010s). Regarding the study in general: Objective responses occurred in 18% of enrolled patients, and around 29% achieved disease control. The full study reports these points: After treatment with radiotherapy and ipilimumab, TCR clones that originated in tumors expanded in peripheral blood. The strongest predictors of response, as reported, were early dynamic changes in blood T cell clones along with a rise in serum interferon-beta after radiation.

The count of this clone is one. Its antigen is unknown. Per-nucleotide qualities are absent, and no much larger clonotype sits a single base away. Library preparation employed the immunoSEQ multiplex PCR assay. This is the immuneACCESS table as TCRdb keeps it, with only in-frame sequences that have V and J called. A part of the clones is gone; compared with another copy, unresolved V genes explain less than half, and the rest is unexplained. The sample table lists about 59,000 clones, less than 75% of them with a count of one. The ten largest make up approximately 8.3% of the sample. In this study, focal radiation therapy paired with CTLA-4 blockade (ipilimumab) was tested in patients who had chemo-refractory metastatic non-small-cell lung cancer. The clonotype was recovered from a human donor with non-small cell lung cancer whose response to radiotherapy plus ipilimumab could not be evaluated. The input for sequencing was peripheral blood, taken from a patient treated with radiotherapy plus ipilimumab.

The CDR3: CASSLRPGVLYEQYF. The DNA reads TGTGCCAGCAGCTTGAGGCCGGGAGTTCTCTACGAGCAGTACTTC. The chain is made from TRBV7-2 and TRBJ2-7, with a weak D call of TRBD2 (6 bases match). CDR1 SGHTA and CDR2 FQGNSA were looked up in the germline V gene. V and J are truncated by 3 bases and 3 bases respectively, leaving an intervening sequence of 15 bases. From its cysteine to its phenylalanine, the CDR3 spans 15 amino acids. This entry keeps only the CDR3 DNA: 45 bases, framed from base 1.